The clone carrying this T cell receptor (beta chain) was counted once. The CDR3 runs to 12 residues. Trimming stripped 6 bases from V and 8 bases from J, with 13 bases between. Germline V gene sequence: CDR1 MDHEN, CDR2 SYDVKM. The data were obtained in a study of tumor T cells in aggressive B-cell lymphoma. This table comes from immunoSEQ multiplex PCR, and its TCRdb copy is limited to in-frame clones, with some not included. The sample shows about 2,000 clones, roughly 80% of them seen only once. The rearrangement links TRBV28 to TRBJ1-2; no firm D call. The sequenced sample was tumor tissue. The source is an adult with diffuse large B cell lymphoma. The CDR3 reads CASSRTRRGYTF. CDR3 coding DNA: TGTGCCAGCAGCCGTACACGGAGGGGCTACACCTTC.